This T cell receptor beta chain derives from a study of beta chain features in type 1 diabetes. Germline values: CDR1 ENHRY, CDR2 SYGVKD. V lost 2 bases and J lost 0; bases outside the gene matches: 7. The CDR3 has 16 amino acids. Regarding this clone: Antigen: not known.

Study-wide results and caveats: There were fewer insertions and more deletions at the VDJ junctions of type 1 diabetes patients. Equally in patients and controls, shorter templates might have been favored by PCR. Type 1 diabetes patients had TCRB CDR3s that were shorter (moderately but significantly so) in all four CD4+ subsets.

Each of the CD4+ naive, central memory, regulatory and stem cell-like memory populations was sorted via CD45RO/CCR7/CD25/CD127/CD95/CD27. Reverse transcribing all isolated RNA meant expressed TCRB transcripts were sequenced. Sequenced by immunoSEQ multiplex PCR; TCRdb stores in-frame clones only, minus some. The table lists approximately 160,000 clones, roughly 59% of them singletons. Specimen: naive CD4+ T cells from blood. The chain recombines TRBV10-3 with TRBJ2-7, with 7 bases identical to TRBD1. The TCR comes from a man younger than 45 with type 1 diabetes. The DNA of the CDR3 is TGTGCCATCAGTGAGCCCGAGGCAGGGGGCTCCTACGAGCAGTACTTC. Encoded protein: CAISEPEAGGSYEQYF.